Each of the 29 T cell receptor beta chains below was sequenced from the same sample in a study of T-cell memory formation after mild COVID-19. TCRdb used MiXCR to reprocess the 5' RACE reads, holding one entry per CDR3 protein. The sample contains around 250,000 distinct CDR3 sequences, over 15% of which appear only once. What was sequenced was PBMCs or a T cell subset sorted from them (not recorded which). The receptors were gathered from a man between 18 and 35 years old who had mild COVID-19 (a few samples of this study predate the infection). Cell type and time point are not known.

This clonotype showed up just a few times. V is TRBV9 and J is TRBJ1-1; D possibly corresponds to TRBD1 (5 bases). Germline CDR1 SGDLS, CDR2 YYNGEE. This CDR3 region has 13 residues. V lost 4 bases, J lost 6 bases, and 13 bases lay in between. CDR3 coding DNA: TGTGCCAGCAGCAGGGACCCCAACTCTGAAGCTTTCTTT. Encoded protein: CASSRDPNSEAFF.

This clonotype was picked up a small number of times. The CDR3 DNA reads as TGCGCCAGCAGCCAAGATCGGAGGCTTGGCACTGAAGCTTTCTTT. Protein: CASSQDRRLGTEAFF. This rearrangement joins TRBV4-3 to TRBJ1-1; no reliable D call. Germline CDR1 is LGHNA and CDR2 is YSLEER. This CDR3 is built from 15 residues. V lost 0 bases to trimming and J lost 4 bases, with 12 bases between them.

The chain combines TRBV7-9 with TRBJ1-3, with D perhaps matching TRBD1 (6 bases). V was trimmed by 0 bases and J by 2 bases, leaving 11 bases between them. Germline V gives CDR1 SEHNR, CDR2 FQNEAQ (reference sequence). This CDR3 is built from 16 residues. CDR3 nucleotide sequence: TGTGCCAGCAGCTTAGCCCTTGACAGGACTGGAAACACCATATATTTT. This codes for CASSLALDRTGNTIYF.

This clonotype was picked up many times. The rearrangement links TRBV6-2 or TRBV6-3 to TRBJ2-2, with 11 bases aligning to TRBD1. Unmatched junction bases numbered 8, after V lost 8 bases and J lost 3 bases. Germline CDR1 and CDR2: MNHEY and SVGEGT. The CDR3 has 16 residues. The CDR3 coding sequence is TGTGCCAGCCGGAACCCGGGACAGGGGGACACCGGGGAGCTGTTTTTT. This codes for CASRNPGQGDTGELFF.

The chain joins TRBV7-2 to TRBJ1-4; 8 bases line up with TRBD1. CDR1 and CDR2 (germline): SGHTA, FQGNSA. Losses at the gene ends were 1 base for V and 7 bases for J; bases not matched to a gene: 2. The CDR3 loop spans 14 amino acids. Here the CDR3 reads CASSLGQGIEKLFF. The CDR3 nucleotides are TGTGCCAGCAGCTTAGGACAGGGGATTGAAAAACTGTTTTTT.

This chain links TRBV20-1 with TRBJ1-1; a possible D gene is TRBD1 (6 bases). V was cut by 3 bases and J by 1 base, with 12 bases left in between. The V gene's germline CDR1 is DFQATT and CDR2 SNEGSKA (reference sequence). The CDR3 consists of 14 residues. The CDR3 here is CSASGRGANTEAFF. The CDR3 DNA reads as TGCAGTGCTAGCGGGCGGGGGGCGAACACTGAAGCTTTCTTT.

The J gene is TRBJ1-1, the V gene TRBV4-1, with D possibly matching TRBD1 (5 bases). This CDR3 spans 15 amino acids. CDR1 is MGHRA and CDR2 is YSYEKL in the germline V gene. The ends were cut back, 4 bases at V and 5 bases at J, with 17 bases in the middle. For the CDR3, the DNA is TGCGCCAGCAGCCGGTGGGGCCCGGAGGGGACTGAAGCTTTCTTT. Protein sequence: CASSRWGPEGTEAFF.

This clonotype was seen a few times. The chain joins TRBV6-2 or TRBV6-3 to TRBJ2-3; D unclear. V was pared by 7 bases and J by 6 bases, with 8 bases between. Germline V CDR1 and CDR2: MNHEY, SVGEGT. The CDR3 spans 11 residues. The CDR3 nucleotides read TGTGCCAGCACAACGGTTGATACGCAGTATTTT. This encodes CASTTVDTQYF.

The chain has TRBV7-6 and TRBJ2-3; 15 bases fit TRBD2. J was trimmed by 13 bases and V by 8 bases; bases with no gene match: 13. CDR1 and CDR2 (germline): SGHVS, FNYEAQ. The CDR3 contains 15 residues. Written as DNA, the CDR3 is TGTGCCAGCGTCGGCGGACTAGCGGGGGGGAGGGAGGAGTATTTT. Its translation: CASVGGLAGGREEYF.

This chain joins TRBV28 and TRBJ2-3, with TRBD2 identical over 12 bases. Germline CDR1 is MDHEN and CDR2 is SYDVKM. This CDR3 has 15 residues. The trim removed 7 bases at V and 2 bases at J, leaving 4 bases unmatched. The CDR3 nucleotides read TGTGCCAGCACCCTAGCGGGGGGGGTCACAGATACGCAGTATTTT. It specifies CASTLAGGVTDTQYF.

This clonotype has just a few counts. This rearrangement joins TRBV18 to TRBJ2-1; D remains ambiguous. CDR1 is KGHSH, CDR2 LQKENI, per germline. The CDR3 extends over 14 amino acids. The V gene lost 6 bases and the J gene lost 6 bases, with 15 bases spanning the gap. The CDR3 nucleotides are TGTGCCAGCTCCCCTAACTCGCGGTCCAATGAGCAGTTCTTC. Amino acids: CASSPNSRSNEQFF. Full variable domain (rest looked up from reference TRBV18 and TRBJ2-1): NAGVMQNPRHLVRRRGQEARLRCSPMKGHSHVYWYRQLPEEGLKFMVYLQKENIIDESGMPKERFSAEFPKEGPSILRIQQVVRGDSAAYFCASSPNSRSNEQFFGPGTRLTVL.

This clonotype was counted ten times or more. The CDR3 protein is CASSSSTVDSTDTQYF. CDR3 DNA: TGTGCCAGCAGCTCCTCGACAGTGGACAGCACAGATACGCAGTATTTT. The V and J genes are TRBV5-6 and TRBJ2-3, with a weak D call TRBD1 (5 bases). V was pared by 3 bases and J by 0 bases, with 14 bases between. This CDR3 has 16 amino acids. The germline V gene encodes CDR1 SGHDT and CDR2 YYEEEE.

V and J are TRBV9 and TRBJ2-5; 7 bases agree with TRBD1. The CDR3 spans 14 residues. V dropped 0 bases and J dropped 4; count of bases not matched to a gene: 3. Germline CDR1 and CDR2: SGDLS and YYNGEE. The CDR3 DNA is TGTGCCAGCAGCGTAGAAGGGGGCGCAGAGACCCAGTACTTC. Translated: CASSVEGGAETQYF.

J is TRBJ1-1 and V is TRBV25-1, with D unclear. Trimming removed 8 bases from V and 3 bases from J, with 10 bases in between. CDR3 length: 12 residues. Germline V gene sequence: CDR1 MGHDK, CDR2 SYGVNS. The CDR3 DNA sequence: TGTGCCAGCCTATGGCGAGACACTGAAGCTTTCTTT. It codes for CASLWRDTEAFF. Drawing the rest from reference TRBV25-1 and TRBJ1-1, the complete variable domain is EADIYQTPRYLVIGTGKKITLECSQTMGHDKMYWYQQDPGMELHLIHYSYGVNSTEKGDLSSESTVSRIRTEHFPLTLESARPSHTSQYLCASLWRDTEAFFGQGTRLTVV.

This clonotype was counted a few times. CDR3: CAWKLPADGIYGYTF. CDR3 DNA sequence: TGTGCCTGGAAACTCCCTGCTGACGGAATCTATGGCTACACCTTC. The J gene is TRBJ1-2, the V gene TRBV30; D is unresolved. Trimming removed 4 bases at V and 4 bases at J, with 19 bases between. The germline V gene has CDR1 GTSNPN and CDR2 SVGIG (reference sequence). The CDR3 extends over 15 amino acids.

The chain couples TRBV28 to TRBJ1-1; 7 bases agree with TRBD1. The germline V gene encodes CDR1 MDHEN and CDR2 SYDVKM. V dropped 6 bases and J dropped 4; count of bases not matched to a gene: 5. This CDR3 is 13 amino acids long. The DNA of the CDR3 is TGTGCCAGCAGGACAGGGATGGTCACTGAAGCTTTCTTT. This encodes CASRTGMVTEAFF. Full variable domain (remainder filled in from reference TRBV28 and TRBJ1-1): DVKVTQSSRYLVKRTGEKVFLECVQDMDHENMFWYRQDPGLGLRLIYFSYDVKMKEKGDIPEGYSVSREKKERFSLILESASTNQTSMYLCASRTGMVTEAFFGQGTRLTVV.

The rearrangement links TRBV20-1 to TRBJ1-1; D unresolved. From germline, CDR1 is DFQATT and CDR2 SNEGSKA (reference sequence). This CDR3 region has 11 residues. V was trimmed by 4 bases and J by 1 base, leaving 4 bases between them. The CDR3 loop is CSATGNTEAFF. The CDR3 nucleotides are TGCAGTGCTACAGGGAACACTGAAGCTTTCTTT.

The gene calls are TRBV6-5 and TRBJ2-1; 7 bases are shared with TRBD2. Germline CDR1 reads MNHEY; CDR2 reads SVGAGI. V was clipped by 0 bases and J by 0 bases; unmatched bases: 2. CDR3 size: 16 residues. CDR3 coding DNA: TGTGCCAGCAGTTACTCTGCGGGGGACTCCTACAATGAGCAGTTCTTC. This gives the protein CASSYSAGDSYNEQFF.

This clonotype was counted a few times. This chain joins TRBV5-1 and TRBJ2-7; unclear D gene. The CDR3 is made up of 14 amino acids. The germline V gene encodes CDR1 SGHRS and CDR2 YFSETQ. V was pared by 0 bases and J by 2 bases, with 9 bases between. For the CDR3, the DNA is TGCGCCAGCAGCTTGGTCGCGTCAACCTACGAGCAGTACTTC. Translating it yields CASSLVASTYEQYF.

CDR3 region: CASSLPLGGGTDTQYF. The CDR3 DNA sequence: TGTGCCAGCAGCTTGCCCCTCGGGGGGGGCACAGATACGCAGTATTTT. This rearrangement joins TRBV7-3 to TRBJ2-3; 8 nucleotides line up with TRBD2. The length of the CDR3 is 16 residues. Germline CDR1 SGHTA, CDR2 FQGTGA. J lost 1 base, V lost 3 bases, and 6 bases had no gene match.

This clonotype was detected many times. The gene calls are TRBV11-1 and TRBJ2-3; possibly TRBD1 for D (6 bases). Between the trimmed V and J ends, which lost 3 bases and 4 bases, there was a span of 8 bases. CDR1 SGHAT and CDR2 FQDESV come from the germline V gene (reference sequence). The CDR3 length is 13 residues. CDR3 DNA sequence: TGTGCCAGCAGCTTGGGACAAGCAGATACGCAGTATTTT. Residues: CASSLGQADTQYF.

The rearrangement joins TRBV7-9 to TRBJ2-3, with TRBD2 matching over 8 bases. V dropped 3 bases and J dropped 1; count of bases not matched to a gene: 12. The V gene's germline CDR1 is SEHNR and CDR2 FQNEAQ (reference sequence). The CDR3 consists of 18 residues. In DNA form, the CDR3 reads TGTGCCAGCAGCTTTCGGCGGGGGGCCAACCTCCGCACAGATACGCAGTATTTT. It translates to CASSFRRGANLRTDTQYF.

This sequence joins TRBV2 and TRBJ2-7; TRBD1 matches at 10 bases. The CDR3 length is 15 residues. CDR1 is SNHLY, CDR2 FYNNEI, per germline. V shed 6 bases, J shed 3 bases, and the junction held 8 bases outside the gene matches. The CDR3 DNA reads TGTGCCAGCAGGAGAGGGACAGGGGTCAACTACGAGCAGTACGTC. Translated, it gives CASRRGTGVNYEQYV.

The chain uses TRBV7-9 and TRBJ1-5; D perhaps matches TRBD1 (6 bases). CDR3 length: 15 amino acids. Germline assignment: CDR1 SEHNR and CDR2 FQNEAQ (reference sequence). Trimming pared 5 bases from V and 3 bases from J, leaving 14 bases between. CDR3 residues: CASSPAGGDNQPQHF. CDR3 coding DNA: TGTGCCAGCAGCCCCGCGGGGGGCGACAATCAGCCCCAGCATTTT. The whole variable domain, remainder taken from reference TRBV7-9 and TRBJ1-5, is DTGVSQNPRHKITKRGQNVTFRCDPISEHNRLYWYRQTLGQGPEFLTYFQNEAQLEKSRLLSDRFSAERPKGSFSTLEIQRTEQGDSAMYLCASSPAGGDNQPQHFGDGTRLSIL.

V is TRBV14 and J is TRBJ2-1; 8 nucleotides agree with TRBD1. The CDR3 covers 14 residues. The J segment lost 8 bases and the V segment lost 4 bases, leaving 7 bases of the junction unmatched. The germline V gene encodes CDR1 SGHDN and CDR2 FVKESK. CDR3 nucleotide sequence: TGTGCCAGCAGCCGGGCAGGGGGCGTCTATGAGCAGTTCTTC. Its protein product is CASSRAGGVYEQFF.

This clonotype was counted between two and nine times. For the CDR3, the DNA is TGTGCCAGCAGCCCGGGACAGAGATATGGCTACACCTTC. Its protein is CASSPGQRYGYTF. This chain links TRBV7-9 with TRBJ1-2, with TRBD1 identical over 7 bases. Trimming removed 5 bases from V and 5 bases from J; junction bases left unmatched: 5. CDR1 and CDR2 (germline): SEHNR, FQNEAQ (reference sequence). The CDR3 is made up of 13 amino acids.

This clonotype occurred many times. The CDR3 DNA sequence: TGTGCCAGCAAAGCGGGGGGTGGAAATGAGCAGTTCTTC. Translated: CASKAGGGNEQFF. The chain recombines TRBV12-3 or TRBV12-4 with TRBJ2-1, with TRBD2 matching over 9 bases. CDR3 length equals 13 residues. The V and J ends lost 7 bases and 7 bases, in that order; junction bases with no gene match: 5.

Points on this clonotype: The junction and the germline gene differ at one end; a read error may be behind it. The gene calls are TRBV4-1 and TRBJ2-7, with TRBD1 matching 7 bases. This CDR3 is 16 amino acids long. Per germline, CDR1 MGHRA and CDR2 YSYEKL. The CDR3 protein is CASSQISRDRHYGQYF. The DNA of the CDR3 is TGCGCCAGCAGCCAAATCTCCCGGGACAGACACTACGGGCAGTACTTC.

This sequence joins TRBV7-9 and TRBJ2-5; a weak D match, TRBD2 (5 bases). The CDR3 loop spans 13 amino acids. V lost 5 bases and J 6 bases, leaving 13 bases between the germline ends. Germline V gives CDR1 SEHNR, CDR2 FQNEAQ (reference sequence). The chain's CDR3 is CASSLLVGKTQYF. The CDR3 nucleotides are TGTGCCAGCAGCCTATTAGTCGGGAAGACCCAGTACTTC. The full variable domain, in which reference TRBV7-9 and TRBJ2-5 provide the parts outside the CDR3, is DTGVSQNPRHKITKRGQNVTFRCDPISEHNRLYWYRQTLGQGPEFLTYFQNEAQLEKSRLLSDRFSAERPKGSFSTLEIQRTEQGDSAMYLCASSLLVGKTQYFGPGTRLLVL.